Listed below are T cell receptor beta chains from one sample, sequenced in a study of Graves' ophthalmopathy and Graves' hyperthyroidism. Each CDR3 protein gets one entry after TCRdb re-called the multiplex PCR reads with MiXCR. Of 150,000 to 200,000 distinct CDR3 sequences in the sample, about two fifths were seen once. The sequenced sample consisted of peripheral blood. The receptors derive from a man aged 25 to 40 with Graves' ophthalmopathy. Both conserved end residues are part of each CDR3. The D gene is left open where the match is weak. The size entry is marked missing in some rows and otherwise reads once, few, many or a size class.

J gene	D gene	clone size	V gene	CDR3 length	CDR3 DNA	CDR3 protein
TRBJ1-5	.	many	TRBV12-3/TRBV12-4	12	TGTGCCAGCAGTCCCCAATTACGCACCCAGCATTTT	CASSPQLRTQHF
TRBJ2-7	TRBD2	.	TRBV11-3	15	TGTGCCAGCAGCTTAGAAGCGGGGAGACCCTACGAGCAGTACTTC	CASSLEAGRPYEQYF
TRBJ2-7	TRBD1	few	TRBV6-5	13	TGTGCCAGCAGTTACAACAGGGGCCACGAGCAGTACTTC	CASSYNRGHEQYF
TRBJ1-1	.	few	TRBV12-3/TRBV12-4	14	TGTGCCAGCAAATTCCAGACAGGGAACACTGAAGCTTTCTTT	CASKFQTGNTEAFF
TRBJ2-7	.	many	TRBV3-1	13	TGTGCCGGCGGCCGTTGGGCAGTGGGCGAGCAGTACTTC	CAGGRWAVGEQYF
TRBJ2-7	.	.	TRBV6-1	15	TGTGCCAGCACTACCCACGGGACAAGGCCCCCCGAGCAGTACTTC	CASTTHGTRPPEQYF
TRBJ2-7	TRBD1	many	TRBV12-5	15	TGTGCTAGTGGACGCGGGACAGGGGGCTCCTACGAGCAGTACTTC	CASGRGTGGSYEQYF
TRBJ2-7	.	many	TRBV30	13	TGTGCCTGGAGTGTACTGGCGAACTACGAGCAGTACTTC	CAWSVLANYEQYF
TRBJ2-5	.	.	TRBV7-2	14	TGTGCCAGCAGCTTAGGGGGCGCAAGGGAGACCCAGTACTTC	CASSLGGARETQYF
TRBJ2-2	.	.	TRBV28	12	TGTGCCAGCAGTAGGGCATTCGGGGAGCTGTTTTTT	CASSRAFGELFF
TRBJ2-7	.	.	TRBV6-1	15	TGTGCCAGCAGTGAACCCGGGGTCCGCATTGGCGAGCAGTACTTC	CASSEPGVRIGEQYF
TRBJ2-2	.	many	TRBV6-2/TRBV6-3	13	TGTGCCACCGGGGACTCCTCAACCGGGGAGCTGTTTTTT	CATGDSSTGELFF
TRBJ2-7	TRBD2	many	TRBV30	15	TGTGCCTGGAGGGAGAGCGGGAGGAGCTCCTACGAGCAGTACTTC	CAWRESGRSSYEQYF
TRBJ2-5	.	.	TRBV9	14	TGTGCCAGCAGCGTAGTAGGAACCCAAGGGACCCAGTACTTC	CASSVVGTQGTQYF
TRBJ1-5	.	many	TRBV28	15	TGTGCCAGCAGCCTATGGGAGGGGAACAATCAGCCCCAGCATTTT	CASSLWEGNNQPQHF
TRBJ2-5	TRBD1	medium-sized	TRBV28	14	TGTGCCAGCAGAGCGACAGGGGGCGAAGAGACCCAGTACTTC	CASRATGGEETQYF
TRBJ2-5	.	many	TRBV11-2	13	TGTGCCAGCAGCTTCTTGGGGCAAGAGACCCAGTACTTC	CASSFLGQETQYF
TRBJ2-7	.	.	TRBV12-3/TRBV12-4	15	TGTGCCAGCAGTCCAACGGGATCCCCATTTGCGGAGCAGTACTTC	CASSPTGSPFAEQYF
TRBJ1-3	.	many	TRBV7-2	17	TGTGCCAGCAGCTTAATGGAACTCCGGGGAGCTGGAAACACCATATATTTT	CASSLMELRGAGNTIYF
TRBJ1-5	TRBD1	.	TRBV27	14	TGTGCCAGCAGGCGGACAGGTTACAATCAGCCCCAGCATTTT	CASRRTGYNQPQHF
TRBJ2-2	TRBD2	.	TRBV20-1	14	TGCAGTGCCACGGGACTAGCGGGCACCGGGGAGCTGTTTTTT	CSATGLAGTGELFF
TRBJ2-7	TRBD1	.	TRBV7-9	15	TGTGCCAGCAGTTCCGACAGGGGGGTTTCCTACGAGCAGTACTTC	CASSSDRGVSYEQYF
TRBJ2-6	.	.	TRBV30	19	TGTGCCTGGAGTCGGGGGACATCCCCAAGGGGGCCTGGGGCCAACGTCCTGACTTTC	CAWSRGTSPRGPGANVLTF
TRBJ2-5	.	once	TRBV6-1	14	TGTGCCAGCAGTGAAGTATGGCCGGCAGAGACCCAGTACTTC	CASSEVWPAETQYF
TRBJ2-7	.	.	TRBV10-3	13	TGTGCCATCAGTGATCTACGTGGCTACGAGCAGTACTTC	CAISDLRGYEQYF
TRBJ1-5	.	many	TRBV30	12	TGTGCCTGGGGATTGAACAGGCCGCCACAGCATTTT	CAWGLNRPPQHF
TRBJ2-7	.	.	TRBV20-1	12	TGCAGTAGCGGTGCCTCGGGGTACGAGCAGTACTTC	CSSGASGYEQYF
TRBJ2-5	.	.	TRBV6-1	16	TGTGCCAGCAGCTCCCTCACACAGGGGGGGCAAGAGACCCAGTACTTC	CASSSLTQGGQETQYF
TRBJ2-7	.	many	TRBV4-2	14	TGTGCCAGCAGCCAAGATAGGAGGAACTACGAGCAGTACTTC	CASSQDRRNYEQYF
TRBJ1-1	.	.	TRBV7-2	15	TGTGCCAGCAGCCTACGTGCAGGGTCTGCGACTGAAGCTTTCTTT	CASSLRAGSATEAFF
TRBJ1-3	.	many	TRBV9	15	TGTGCCAGCAGCGTATCAGAGAGCTCTGGAAACACCATATATTTT	CASSVSESSGNTIYF
TRBJ1-1	.	many	TRBV5-1	12	TGCGCCAGCAGGGACGGCAACACTGAAGCTTTCTTT	CASRDGNTEAFF
TRBJ2-5	TRBD1	.	TRBV12-3/TRBV12-4	12	TGTGCCAGCACCCGGACAGGGGAGACCCAGTACTTC	CASTRTGETQYF
TRBJ1-5	TRBD1	.	TRBV6-2/TRBV6-3	16	TGTGCCAGCAGTTATAACGGGACAGGTTTAAATCAGCCCCAGCATTTT	CASSYNGTGLNQPQHF
TRBJ2-5	TRBD2	many	TRBV6-6	15	TGTGCCAGCAGTCGGGGACTAGCGGTACAAGAGACCCAGTACTTC	CASSRGLAVQETQYF
TRBJ2-5	TRBD2	many	TRBV27	16	TGTGCCAGCAGTGGGACTAGCGGGAGGGTTGGAGAGACCCAGTACTTC	CASSGTSGRVGETQYF
TRBJ1-5	.	many	TRBV12-3/TRBV12-4	14	TGTGCCAGCAGTGGGGAGGGAGGTAATCAGCCCCAGCATTTT	CASSGEGGNQPQHF
TRBJ2-2	TRBD2	many	TRBV12-3/TRBV12-4	16	TGTGCCAGCAGTTCCGAAGCGGCGGGAGTCACCGGGGAGCTGTTTTTT	CASSSEAAGVTGELFF
TRBJ2-5	.	.	TRBV19	15	TGTGCCAGTAGTCTCAATAGGAGACGGGGAGAGACCCAGTACTTC	CASSLNRRRGETQYF
TRBJ1-2	TRBD1	.	TRBV20-1	13	TGCAGTGCTATCCCGACAGGGAACTATGGCTACACCTTC	CSAIPTGNYGYTF
TRBJ1-2	TRBD1	many	TRBV27	14	TGTGCCAGCAGTCCCCGGGGACAGTCTTATGGCTACACCTTC	CASSPRGQSYGYTF
TRBJ2-7	.	many	TRBV24-1	12	TGTGCCACCAGTGATTCTTCCTACGAGCAGTACTTC	CATSDSSYEQYF
TRBJ1-5	.	many	TRBV28	15	TGTGCCAGCAGTCGAGAAGAGATATCGAATCAGCCCCAGCATTTT	CASSREEISNQPQHF
TRBJ1-1	.	many	TRBV28	17	TGTGCCAGCAGTTTATTTCGGTTGAGGGGGATGAACACTGAAGCTTTCTTT	CASSLFRLRGMNTEAFF
TRBJ1-2	TRBD1	many	TRBV6-6	13	TGTGCCAGCAGTTCAGGGGGCAGTTATGGCTACACCTTC	CASSSGGSYGYTF
TRBJ1-5	.	few	TRBV6-2/TRBV6-3	13	TGTGCCAGCAGGCCCAGAGCCGGTCAGCCCCAGCATTTT	CASRPRAGQPQHF
TRBJ1-2	.	few	TRBV12-3/TRBV12-4	13	TGTGCCAGCAGTTTAGACGCAAACTATGGCTACACCTTC	CASSLDANYGYTF
TRBJ2-5	.	many	TRBV30	13	TGTGCCTGGAGTGGGGACAAGCAAGAGACCCAGTACTTC	CAWSGDKQETQYF
TRBJ1-5	.	.	TRBV6-1	15	TGTGCCAGCAGTGAACCGGCTAATAGCAATCAGCCCCAGCATTTT	CASSEPANSNQPQHF
TRBJ1-2	.	many	TRBV2	12	TGTGCCAGCAGTGATGCCGGGTATGGCTACACCTTC	CASSDAGYGYTF
TRBJ2-2	.	many	TRBV29-1	14	TGCAGCGTTGAAATAGGAACGGGCACCGGGGAGCTGTTTTTT	CSVEIGTGTGELFF
TRBJ1-6	.	.	TRBV6-5	15	TGTGCCAGCAGTTACACTTACAGTTATAATTCACCCCTCCACTTT	CASSYTYSYNSPLHF